These 26 T cell receptor beta chains were all obtained from the same sample, sequenced in a study of long-term antiretroviral therapy in people with HIV. The assay used was immunoSEQ (version v3.0), run at survey level. Method: immunoSEQ multiplex PCR; TCRdb's copy keeps in-frame clones and lacks some. The table lists around 15,000 clones, roughly 95% of them singletons. The starting material was unsorted PBMCs, obtained around 10 years after starting antiretroviral therapy. These receptors were taken from a man aged 25 to 45 with HIV.

The genes are TRBV11-2 and TRBJ1-1; the D is unclear. Germline-derived CDR1 and CDR2 are SGHAT and FQNNGV. V was cut by 0 bases and J by 3 bases, with 5 bases left in between. The CDR3 runs 13 residues. DNA of the CDR3: TGTGCCAGCAGCTTAGAGGAGGACACTGAAGCTTTCTTT. It is translated as CASSLEEDTEAFF.

The V call is TRBV10-3, the J call TRBJ2-7, with a possible D match to TRBD1 (7 bases). The CDR3 consists of 12 residues. Germline CDR1 reads ENHRY; CDR2 reads SYGVKD. The ends were cut back, 5 bases at V and 4 bases at J, with 9 bases in the middle. In nucleotides, the CDR3 is TGTGCCATCAGTCAGGGGGGATACGAGCAGTACGTC. This sequence encodes CAISQGGYEQYV.

The chain couples TRBV5-1 to TRBJ2-3, with a weak D call TRBD1 (6 bases). Between the trimmed V and J ends, which lost 1 base and 3 bases, there was a span of 9 bases. Germline V gene sequence: CDR1 SGHRS, CDR2 YFSETQ. The CDR3 runs to 14 residues. Here the CDR3 reads CASSLQGSTDTQYF. CDR3 sequence (DNA): TGCGCCAGCAGCTTGCAGGGGTCAACAGATACGCAGTATTTT. Looking up the rest from reference TRBV5-1 and TRBJ2-3 gives the full variable domain: KAGVTQTPRYLIKTRGQQVTLSCSPISGHRSVSWYQQTPGQGLQFLFEYFSETQRNKGNFPGRFSGRQFSNSRSEMNVSTLELGDSALYLCASSLQGSTDTQYFGPGTRLTVL.

This chain's CDR3 is CADGSLSATDTQYF. In nucleotides, the CDR3 is TGTGCAGACGGGAGTCTTTCAGCTACAGATACGCAGTATTTT. The chain has TRBV11-2 and TRBJ2-3, with a tentative D call TRBD2 (6 bases). The CDR3 is made up of 14 amino acids. The germline CDR1 and CDR2 sequences are SGHAT and FQNNGV.

The CDR3 region is CASSQEATEAFF. In nucleotides, the CDR3 is TGCGCCAGCAGCCAAGAAGCAACTGAAGCTTTCTTT. This sequence joins TRBV4-1 and TRBJ1-1; D remains ambiguous. This CDR3 has 12 amino acids. V was clipped by 0 bases and J by 5 bases, with 4 bases between them. Germline V gives CDR1 MGHRA, CDR2 YSYEKL.

The CDR3 reads CASYLVSHTEAFF. CDR3 DNA: TGTGCCAGTTACCTCGTATCCCACACTGAAGCTTTCTTT. The rearrangement uses TRBV6-5 and TRBJ1-1; no firm D call. Trimming stripped 9 bases from V and 3 bases from J, with 14 bases between. Germline V gene lookup returns CDR1 MNHEY and CDR2 SVGAGI. The CDR3 length is 13 residues.

A single count supports this clone. V gene TRBV5-1 combines with J gene TRBJ2-6; TRBD2 agrees at 7 bases. V shed 7 bases, J shed 4 bases, and the junction held 14 bases outside the gene matches. CDR3 length equals 17 residues. Germline CDR1 SGHRS, CDR2 YFSETQ. The CDR3 protein is CASQYTGGASGANVLTF. The CDR3, as DNA: TGCGCCAGCCAGTACACGGGGGGAGCGTCCGGGGCCAACGTCCTGACTTTC.

The CDR3 spells CASRATSTDTQYF. CDR3 coding DNA: TGTGCCAGCAGGGCGACTAGCACAGATACGCAGTATTTT. This chain connects TRBV28 to TRBJ2-3, with D uncertain. CDR3 length: 13 residues. Trimming removed 6 bases from V and 0 bases from J, with 7 bases in between. The germline V gene encodes CDR1 MDHEN and CDR2 SYDVKM.

The V call is TRBV5-4, the J call TRBJ1-1, with TRBD1 as a possible D gene (6 bases). Germline assignment: CDR1 SGHNT and CDR2 YYREEE (reference sequence). This CDR3 comprises 14 residues. Trimming took 4 bases from V and 5 from J, leaving 15 bases between them. The CDR3 bases are TGTGCCAGCAGCCGAACAGGGAGAGAGACTGAAGCTTTCTTT. It codes for CASSRTGRETEAFF. The full variable domain, rest sourced from reference TRBV5-4 and TRBJ1-1, is ETGVTQSPTHLIKTRGQQVTLRCSSQSGHNTVSWYQQALGQGPQFIFQYYREEENGRGNFPPRFSGLQFPNYSSELNVNALELDDSALYLCASSRTGRETEAFFGQGTRLTVV.

The chain combines TRBV6-1 with TRBJ2-5; possibly TRBD2 for D (6 bases). The CDR3 length is 12 residues. Per the germline V gene, CDR1 is MNHNS and CDR2 is SASEGT. V lost 10 bases, J lost 6 bases, and 15 bases lay in between. The CDR3 DNA reads as TGTGCCACCCTCCCGGGAGATAAGACCCAGTACTTC. Translation gives CATLPGDKTQYF.

As DNA, the CDR3 is TGTGCCAGCAGTCCTCGGAGTCGACGGGGCGCTTTCTTT. Protein: CASSPRSRRGAFF. The rearrangement uses TRBV28 and TRBJ1-1; TRBD1 is a possible D gene (5 bases). The V end lost 5 bases, the J end lost 11 bases, and 18 bases lay between the germline ends. The CDR3 is 13 residues long. The germline gives CDR1 MDHEN, CDR2 SYDVKM.

This clone was seen just once. This sequence joins TRBV5-4 and TRBJ2-2; D remains unclear. Per germline, CDR1 SGHNT and CDR2 YYREEE (reference sequence). This CDR3 region has 14 residues. Deletions cut 0 bases from V and 9 bases from J, with 12 bases between. CDR3 in DNA: TGTGCCAGCAGCTTGGGGGGTAGGGATCGGGAGCTGTTTTTT. Its protein product is CASSLGGRDRELFF. Drawing the rest from reference TRBV5-4 and TRBJ2-2, the complete variable domain is ETGVTQSPTHLIKTRGQQVTLRCSSQSGHNTVSWYQQALGQGPQFIFQYYREEENGRGNFPPRFSGLQFPNYSSELNVNALELDDSALYLCASSLGGRDRELFFGEGSRLTVL.

This clone was recorded once. The rearrangement joins TRBV7-3 to TRBJ2-3, with D perhaps TRBD2 (6 bases). The CDR3 is made up of 14 amino acids. V was pared by 4 bases and J by 0 bases, with 8 bases between. From germline, CDR1 is SGHTA and CDR2 FQGTGA. The CDR3 DNA reads TGTGCCAGCAGCTCCGGGACTAGCACAGATACGCAGTATTTT. As protein: CASSSGTSTDTQYF.

The chain recombines TRBV6-6 with TRBJ1-3; D uncertain. Trimming took 5 bases from V and 3 from J, leaving 8 bases between them. Germline lookup yields CDR1 MNHNY and CDR2 SVGAGI (reference sequence). The CDR3 loop spans 13 amino acids. The CDR3 sequence is CASSSRNGNTIYF. The CDR3 bases are TGTGCCAGCAGTAGTCGTAATGGAAACACCATATATTTT.

This sequence joins TRBV5-1 and TRBJ2-5; TRBD1 matches at 9 bases. CDR3 length: 21 amino acids. From germline, CDR1 is SGHRS and CDR2 YFSETQ. V gave up 0 bases and J gave up 5 bases; unmatched junction bases: 23. In DNA, the CDR3 is TGCGCCAGCAGCTTGGTGCGAACAGGGGGCGCTTGGGTCACGCAGATGGAGACCCAGTACTTC. Amino acid sequence: CASSLVRTGGAWVTQMETQYF.

J is TRBJ1-2 and V is TRBV19; D possibly corresponds to TRBD1 (6 bases). CDR3 length: 14 residues. Germline V lookup: CDR1 LNHDA, CDR2 SQIVND (reference sequence). V was pared by 4 bases and J by 3 bases, with 12 bases between. CDR3 DNA: TGTGCCAGTAGTACTGGACAGATTGACTATGGCTACACCTTC. This sequence encodes CASSTGQIDYGYTF.

The rearrangement joins TRBV5-6 to TRBJ2-1; D is undetermined. CDR3 size: 13 residues. Germline V CDR1 and CDR2: SGHDT, YYEEEE. The V end lost 4 bases, the J end lost 6 bases, and 11 bases lay between the germline ends. The chain's CDR3 is CASSGWSSNEQFF. In DNA form, the CDR3 reads TGTGCCAGCAGCGGGTGGTCTTCCAATGAGCAGTTCTTC.

About this clone itself: Relative to the germline gene, one junction end is altered; a read error may explain this. V and J are TRBV7-7 and TRBJ2-1; 13 bases match TRBD2. Per germline, CDR1 SSHAT and CDR2 FNYEAQ (reference sequence). CDR3 length equals 14 residues. The CDR3: CASSRLAGGGEQFF. As DNA, the CDR3 is TGTGCTAGCAGCCGACTAGCGGGGGGCGGTGAGCAGTTCTTC.

This chain links TRBV5-4 with TRBJ2-7, with D tentatively TRBD2 (5 bases). Per germline, CDR1 SGHNT and CDR2 YYREEE (reference sequence). This CDR3 has 15 amino acids. Deletions cut 0 bases from V and 2 bases from J, with 12 bases between. Here the CDR3 reads CASSLGRDSPYEQYF. The CDR3 nucleotides read TGTGCCAGCAGCTTGGGTCGGGATAGCCCCTACGAGCAGTACTTC.

The chain joins TRBV29-1 to TRBJ2-2; D uncertain. The germline CDR1 and CDR2 sequences are SQVTM and ANQGSEA. The ends were cut back, 7 bases at V and 4 bases at J, with 16 bases in the middle. This CDR3 spans 14 amino acids. This CDR3 reads CSAQAGWGTGELFF. In nucleotides, the CDR3 is TGCAGCGCCCAGGCCGGGTGGGGCACCGGGGAGCTGTTTTTT.

The chain carries TRBV4-1 and TRBJ2-3; 10 bases fit TRBD2. Germline trimming cut 4 bases from V and 1 base from J; bases unmatched to any gene: 14. Germline loops: CDR1 MGHRA, CDR2 YSYEKL. The CDR3 length is 19 residues. CDR3 sequence: CASSPSGTSAREGTDTQYF. The CDR3 DNA sequence: TGCGCCAGCAGCCCATCTGGGACTAGCGCGAGAGAAGGCACAGATACGCAGTATTTT.

This chain joins TRBV15 and TRBJ2-2, with TRBD1 matching over 7 bases. The germline CDR1 and CDR2 sequences are LNHNV and YYDKDF (reference sequence). The CDR3 is made up of 13 amino acids. Losses at the gene ends were 7 bases for V and 9 bases for J; bases not matched to a gene: 8. The CDR3 here is CATTPTGSRELFF. The CDR3 nucleotides are TGTGCCACCACCCCGACAGGGAGCCGGGAGCTGTTTTTT.

This sequence joins TRBV6-1 and TRBJ1-2, with D tentatively TRBD1 (5 bases). This CDR3 is built from 13 residues. Trimming stripped 9 bases from V and 3 bases from J, with 14 bases between. In germline, CDR1 is MNHNS, CDR2 SASEGT. The CDR3 DNA sequence: TGTGCCAGTGGGACTCCTGGACACTATGGCTACACCTTC. Its translation: CASGTPGHYGYTF.

The chain is built from TRBV6-5 and TRBJ1-5; 8 bases line up with TRBD1. The CDR3 contains 13 residues. CDR1 is MNHEY and CDR2 is SVGAGI in the germline V gene. The V gene end was trimmed by 6 bases and the J gene end by 6 bases; junction bases not matched to a gene: 4. The CDR3 loop reads CASRGQGGQPQHF. CDR3 bases: TGTGCCAGCAGAGGACAGGGTGGTCAGCCCCAGCATTTT.

CDR3 in DNA: TGTGCCAGCAGTGCGCCGGGCGTATCTAAAAAACTGTTTTTT. Its protein product is CASSAPGVSKKLFF. This sequence joins TRBV28 and TRBJ1-4, with no clear D. Germline V lookup: CDR1 MDHEN, CDR2 SYDVKM. This CDR3 has 14 amino acids. The V gene lost 5 bases and the J gene lost 9 bases, with 16 bases spanning the gap.

The chain employs TRBV6-5 and TRBJ2-6; D perhaps matches TRBD1 (5 bases). Trimming shortened V by 4 bases and J by 3 bases, and 13 bases separated the two germline ends. The CDR3 length is 16 residues. Germline V gene data show CDR1 as MNHEY and CDR2 as SVGAGI. Here the CDR3 reads CASSFVEGDGANVLTF. CDR3 in DNA: TGTGCCAGCAGTTTCGTCGAAGGGGATGGGGCCAACGTCCTGACTTTC.